The rows below give T cell receptor beta chains drawn from one sample of a study of CD8+ T cells in alopecia areata. Libraries were prepared by immunoSEQ multiplex PCR; TCRdb keeps only in-frame clonotypes and omits some of them. This repertoire shows 200,000 to 250,000 clones, less than 45% found once; its top ten account for 0.4% to 0.55%. The specimen comprised CD4+ T cells sorted from blood, sampled around week 34, from a patient treated with tofacitinib. These receptors were obtained from a human donor with alopecia areata. Both conserved end residues are part of each CDR3. Each record gives: D gene, clone size, J gene, V gene, CDR3 DNA, CDR3 protein. The D gene is left open where the match is weak. Some rows have no size entry. The others give once, few or many, or a class for an expanded clone.

- few TRBJ1-4 TRBV6-5 TGTGCCAGCAGCCGCCGCCCGTCCAATGAAAAACTGTTTTTT CASSRRPSNEKLFF
TRBD1 - TRBJ2-7 TRBV30 TGTGCCTGGAGTTTATCCGGGACAGGGGGCCGGAACGAGCAGTACTTC CAWSLSGTGGRNEQYF
TRBD1 few TRBJ2-1 TRBV2 TGTGCCACCGCGGAGGGCTATGGGGGACAGGGCCCATACAATGAGCAGTTCTTC CATAEGYGGQGPYNEQFF
- - TRBJ2-3 TRBV5-1 TGCGCCAGCAGCTTGTTGGGGTCCGATACGCAGTATTTT CASSLLGSDTQYF
- - TRBJ2-1 TRBV29-1 TGCAGCGTTGTTTTGACGAGCTCCTACAATGAGCAGTTCTTC CSVVLTSSYNEQFF
TRBD1 - TRBJ1-4 TRBV4-1 TGCGCCAGCAGCCCTGTAGGGACAGCTAATGAAAAACTGTTTTTT CASSPVGTANEKLFF
TRBD2 - TRBJ2-1 TRBV7-8 TGTGCCAGCAGCACAGGGACTAGCGGGAGAATCCCTGAGCAGTTCTTC CASSTGTSGRIPEQFF
- - TRBJ2-2 TRBV19 TGTGCCAGTAGTACGGGGAACACCGGGGAGCTGTTTTTT CASSTGNTGELFF
TRBD1 few TRBJ2-7 TRBV10-3 TGTGCCATCAGGGACACCTCACAGGGGTCCTACGAGCAGTACTTC CAIRDTSQGSYEQYF
- - TRBJ2-7 TRBV5-1 TGCGCCAGCAGCTTGGTGAGCTCCTACGAGCAGTACTTC CASSLVSSYEQYF
- few TRBJ1-3 TRBV7-3 TGTGCCAGCAGCTCCCCAGGTGGAAACACCATATATTTT CASSSPGGNTIYF
- few TRBJ1-6 TRBV7-9 TGTGCCAGCAGCTTAAGGGGGGATTCACCCCTCCACTTT CASSLRGDSPLHF
- many TRBJ2-3 TRBV30 TGTGCCTGGAGATACTCATTCACCACAGATACGCAGTATTTT CAWRYSFTTDTQYF
- - TRBJ2-3 TRBV7-9 TGTGCCAGCAGCTTAAGCCGGGGCGGATCCACAGATACGCAGTATTTT CASSLSRGGSTDTQYF
- few TRBJ2-1 TRBV30 TGTGCCTGGAGTGTACAGGCGGGACGGAATGAGCAGTTCTTC CAWSVQAGRNEQFF
- - TRBJ1-2 TRBV9 TGTGCCAGCAGCCCTCCGTCCCACTATGGCTACACCTTC CASSPPSHYGYTF
TRBD1 - TRBJ1-2 TRBV9 TGTGCCAGCAGTGACCTAGGACAGGGACCCACCTTC CASSDLGQGPTF
- - TRBJ2-3 TRBV29-1 TGCAGCGACGGGACAAGGGGCACAGATACGCAGTATTTT CSDGTRGTDTQYF
- - TRBJ2-5 TRBV27 TGTGCCAGCAGTTTGGCGATAGTGGGCGAGACCCAGTACTTC CASSLAIVGETQYF
- - TRBJ2-5 TRBV29-1 TGCAGCGTCGACAGGTACCAAGAGACCCAGTACTTC CSVDRYQETQYF
TRBD2 few TRBJ2-1 TRBV19 TGTGCCAGTAGTATTCAGGCTAGCGGGAGCTACAATGAGCAGTTCTTC CASSIQASGSYNEQFF
- few TRBJ2-1 TRBV29-1 TGCAGCGTTGACAAGGGGCCCTTTTACAATGAGCAGTTCTTC CSVDKGPFYNEQFF
- few TRBJ1-3 TRBV7-9 TGTGCCAGCAGCTTAGCAGCGCTGGGGGCAACTGGAAACACCATATATTTT CASSLAALGATGNTIYF
- - TRBJ1-1 TRBV29-1 TGCAGCGTTGCCCTTATGGGAGGGGAAGCTTTCTTT CSVALMGGEAFF
- many TRBJ2-1 TRBV7-2 TGTGCCAGCAGCTTGGGACACTCCTACAATGAGCAGTTCTTC CASSLGHSYNEQFF
TRBD2 - TRBJ2-1 TRBV7-9 TGTGCCAGCAGCTCACTAGCGGGTCGATCGAATGAGCAGTTCTTC CASSSLAGRSNEQFF
- - TRBJ1-1 TRBV9 TGTGCCAGCAGCGATGCGGCCCTGAACACTGAAGCTTTCTTT CASSDAALNTEAFF